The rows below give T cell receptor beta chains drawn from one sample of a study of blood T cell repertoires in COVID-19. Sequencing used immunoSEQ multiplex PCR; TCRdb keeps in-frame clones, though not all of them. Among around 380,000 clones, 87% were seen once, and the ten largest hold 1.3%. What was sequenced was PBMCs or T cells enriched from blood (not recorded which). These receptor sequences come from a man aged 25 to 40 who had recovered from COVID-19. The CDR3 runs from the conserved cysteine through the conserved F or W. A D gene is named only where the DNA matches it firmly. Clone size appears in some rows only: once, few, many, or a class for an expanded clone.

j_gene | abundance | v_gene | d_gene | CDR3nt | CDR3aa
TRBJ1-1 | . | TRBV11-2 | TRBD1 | TGTGCCAGCAGCGCGACAGGGTTGACTGAAGCTTTCTTT | CASSATGLTEAFF
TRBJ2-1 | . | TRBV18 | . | TGTGCCAGCTCACCCCAGGGCTCCAATGAGCAGTTCTTC | CASSPQGSNEQFF
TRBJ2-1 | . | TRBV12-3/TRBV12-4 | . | TGTGCCAGCAGCCGCAATGAGCAGTTCTTC | CASSRNEQFF
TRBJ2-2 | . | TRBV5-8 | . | TGTGCCAGCAGCAAAACTCATCGAAGCGGGGAGCTGTTTTTT | CASSKTHRSGELFF
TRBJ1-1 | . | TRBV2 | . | TGTGCCAGCAAGAAGAGTGAGAACACTGAAGCTTTCTTT | CASKKSENTEAFF
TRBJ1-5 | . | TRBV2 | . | TGTGCCAGCGGGTCAGGGAGGGTCGACAATCAGCCCCAGCATTTT | CASGSGRVDNQPQHF
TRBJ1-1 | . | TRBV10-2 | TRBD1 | TGCGCCAGCGGAGGACAGGGTAGGGCTGAAGCTTTCTTT | CASGGQGRAEAFF
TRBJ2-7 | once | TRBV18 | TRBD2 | TGTGCCAGCTCACCGGGACTAGCGGCTTCATGGGAGCAGTACTTC | CASSPGLAASWEQYF
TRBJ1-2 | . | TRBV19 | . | TGTGCCAGTGGACTGGGGTATGGCTACACCTTC | CASGLGYGYTF
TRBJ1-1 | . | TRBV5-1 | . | TGCGCCAGCAGCTCTAGACCTATACAGAACACTGAAGCTTTCTTT | CASSSRPIQNTEAFF
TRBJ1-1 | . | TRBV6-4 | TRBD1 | TGTGCCAGCAGTCGCGGGACAGGAGAGGCTGAAGCTTTCTTT | CASSRGTGEAEAFF
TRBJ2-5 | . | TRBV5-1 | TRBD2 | TGCGCCAGCAGCCAAGGACTAGCGGGTACTCAAGAGACCCAGTACTTC | CASSQGLAGTQETQYF
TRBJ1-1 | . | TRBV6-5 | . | TGTGCCAGCAGTTTCAGGGTCCCGAACACTGAAGCTTTCTTT | CASSFRVPNTEAFF
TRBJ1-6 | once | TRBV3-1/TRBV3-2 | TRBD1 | TGTGCCAGCAGACCAGCGGCCGGGACAGGGACACCCCTCCACTTT | CASRPAAGTGTPLHF
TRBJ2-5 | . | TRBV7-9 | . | TGTGCCAGCAGCAGACTAGTGTCCCTAAGAGAGACCCAGTACTTC | CASSRLVSLRETQYF
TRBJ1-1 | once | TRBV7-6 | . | TGTGCCAGCAGCGCTACTCAGGGAGGGATCTATACTGAAGCTTTCTTT | CASSATQGGIYTEAFF
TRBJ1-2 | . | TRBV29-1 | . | TGCAGCGTTGAATCCAGGCGCCTCGGTGGCTACACCTTC | CSVESRRLGGYTF
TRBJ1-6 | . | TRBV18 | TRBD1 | TGTGCCAGCTCACCAGTAAGGGGGCCCTATAATTCACCCCTCCACTTT | CASSPVRGPYNSPLHF
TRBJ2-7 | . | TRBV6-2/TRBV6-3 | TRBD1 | TGTGCCAGCAGCTCCGGACAGGGAACGGGCGAGCAGTACTTC | CASSSGQGTGEQYF
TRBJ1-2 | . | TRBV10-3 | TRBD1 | TGTGCCATCAGAGACCGGGACAGGGAGAATGGCTACACCTTC | CAIRDRDRENGYTF
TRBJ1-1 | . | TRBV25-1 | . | TGTGCCAGCAGTAATCAGGGGTACACTGAAGCTTTCTTT | CASSNQGYTEAFF